A single sample gave rise to the 31 T cell receptor beta chains below, sequenced in a study of human T cells and chemical hapten exposure. Described time point: pre-sensitization, week 0. Documented treatment: therapeutic diphenylcyclopropenone sensitization with weekly scalp DPC. From the RACE reads, TCRdb called clonotypes with MiXCR, one entry per CDR3 protein. The repertoire includes about 87,000 distinct CDR3 sequences, about 8.9% of them detected once, and around 4% sits in the top ten. Here the sequenced sample was whole blood, taken in connection with sensitization to the hapten diphenylcyclopropenone (DPC). The receptor set was obtained from a woman aged 40 to 50 with alopecia areata. Some clones in this sample may be carry-over from other donors' samples.

This clonotype was detected only a few times. The junction and the germline gene differ at one end; a read error may be behind it. The chain has TRBV12-3 or TRBV12-4 and TRBJ2-4; D gene ambiguous. The length of the CDR3 is 13 residues. The CDR3 loop reads CASSLQRSVGQYF. As DNA, the CDR3 is TGTGCTAGCAGTTTACAACGCAGCGTGGGTCAATACTTC.

This clonotype was recorded a few times. The V call is TRBV6-5, the J call TRBJ1-5; D might be TRBD1 (5 bases). This CDR3 contains 13 residues. Germline V lookup: CDR1 MNHEY, CDR2 SVGAGI. V gave up 6 bases and J gave up 6 bases, with 12 bases separating them. CDR3 protein: CASRQGGGQPQHF. CDR3 coding DNA: TGTGCCAGCAGGCAGGGTGGAGGTCAGCCCCAGCATTTT.

The sample holds a few counts of this clonotype. V is TRBV24-1 and J is TRBJ2-7, with 10 bases aligning to TRBD2. The V gene end was trimmed by 5 bases and the J gene end by 2 bases; junction bases not matched to a gene: 14. In germline, CDR1 is KGHDR, CDR2 SFDVKD. This CDR3 contains 18 residues. CDR3 sequence reads: CATSGTGTSETPPYEQYF. The CDR3 DNA reads TGTGCCACCAGTGGGACCGGGACTAGCGAAACCCCACCCTACGAGCAGTACTTC.

This clonotype was observed at least ten times. CDR3 nucleotides: TGTGCCAGCAGCACAGACAGGGGGATCACCGGGGAGCTGTTTTTT. Residues: CASSTDRGITGELFF. This chain joins TRBV7-2 and TRBJ2-2; 9 bases are shared with TRBD1. The CDR3 sequence is 15 residues long. Germline loops: CDR1 SGHTA, CDR2 FQGNSA. J was trimmed by 4 bases and V by 5 bases; bases with no gene match: 5.

Ten or more counts support this clonotype. The gene calls are TRBV7-6 and TRBJ1-5; the D gene is possibly TRBD1 (6 bases). The CDR3 sequence is 16 residues long. The V gene lost 2 bases and the J gene lost 1 base, with 12 bases spanning the gap. The germline gives CDR1 SGHVS, CDR2 FNYEAQ. Written as DNA, the CDR3 is TGTGCCAGCAGCTTAACAGGGCGTCGGAGCAATCAGCCCCAGCATTTT. As protein: CASSLTGRRSNQPQHF.

This clonotype occurred a few times. J is TRBJ1-4 and V is TRBV7-9; 9 nucleotides match TRBD1. Germline values: CDR1 SEHNR, CDR2 FQNEAQ (reference sequence). The length of the CDR3 is 16 residues. V gave up 6 bases and J gave up 4 bases; unmatched junction bases: 9. The CDR3 loop is CASRPGQGGLNEKLFF. The CDR3 DNA reads TGTGCCAGCAGGCCGGGACAGGGTGGCCTTAATGAAAAACTGTTTTTT.

This clonotype was recorded many times. The J gene is TRBJ2-3, the V gene TRBV27; 9 positions agree with TRBD2. The V segment lost 2 bases and the J segment 5 bases; nucleotides outside the gene matches: 5. The CDR3 sequence is 15 residues long. Per the germline V gene, CDR1 is MNHEY and CDR2 is SMNVEV (reference sequence). The CDR3 DNA reads as TGTGCCAGCAGTTTACAGGCTAGCGGGGTAGATACGCAGTATTTT. It yields the protein CASSLQASGVDTQYF.

The chain links TRBV6-5 to TRBJ2-7; 9 nucleotides match TRBD1. V lost 2 bases to trimming and J lost 4 bases; unmatched junction nucleotides: 9. This CDR3 has 16 residues. Germline CDR1 is MNHEY and CDR2 is SVGAGI. The CDR3 protein is CASSYPGRDRAYEQYF. The CDR3 nucleotides read TGTGCCAGCAGTTACCCGGGCCGGGACAGGGCATACGAGCAGTACTTC.

This clonotype appeared many times. The genes are TRBV10-1 and TRBJ2-1; 11 bases align to TRBD2. V was pared by 3 bases and J by 9 bases, with 7 bases of the junction left unmatched. Per the germline V gene, CDR1 is WNHNN and CDR2 is SYGVQD (reference sequence). The CDR3 has 15 amino acids. The CDR3 protein is CASSDLAGGLREQFF. Written as DNA, the CDR3 is TGCGCCAGCAGTGACTTAGCGGGGGGGCTTCGTGAGCAGTTCTTC.

This clonotype was counted at least ten times. The chain couples TRBV14 to TRBJ1-1, with TRBD1 matching 7 bases. Per germline, CDR1 SGHDN and CDR2 FVKESK. With V trimmed by 2 bases and J by 5 bases, 2 bases remained unmatched. This CDR3 comprises 13 residues. CDR3 amino acids: CASSQQQGTEAFF. The CDR3 DNA is TGTGCCAGCAGCCAACAACAGGGGACTGAAGCTTTCTTT.

This clonotype was seen at least ten times. The chain recombines TRBV7-2 with TRBJ2-7; a possible D gene is TRBD1 (6 bases). The CDR3 consists of 15 residues. V dropped 3 bases and J dropped 3 bases, with 15 bases sitting between them. CDR1 and CDR2 from the germline V gene are SGHTA and FQGNSA. CDR3 residues: CASSFRAGQIYEQYF. Written as DNA, the CDR3 is TGTGCCAGCAGCTTTAGAGCTGGACAGATCTACGAGCAGTACTTC.

The chain joins TRBV11-2 to TRBJ2-3; unclear D gene. V was clipped by 0 bases and J by 6 bases, with 10 bases between them. Germline V CDR1 and CDR2: SGHAT, FQNNGV. This CDR3 has 14 residues. CDR3 sequence reads: CASSLEAASDTQYF. For the CDR3, the DNA is TGTGCCAGCAGCTTAGAGGCCGCATCGGATACGCAGTATTTT.

This clonotype appeared many times. The chain employs TRBV9 and TRBJ2-1; D is possibly TRBD2 (6 bases). The V gene lost 3 bases and the J gene lost 8 bases, with 18 bases spanning the gap. Germline CDR1 and CDR2: SGDLS and YYNGEE. This CDR3 region has 15 residues. The CDR3 DNA sequence: TGTGCCAGCAGCGGCCGGGACTTTAATGAGGATGAGCAGTTCTTC. As protein: CASSGRDFNEDEQFF.

The chain combines TRBV12-3 or TRBV12-4 with TRBJ2-4, with D perhaps TRBD1 (6 bases). The V end was cut by 2 bases, the J end by 2 bases, with 10 bases between. There are 15 residues in the CDR3. The CDR3: CASSLWGQTKNIQYF. The CDR3 coding sequence is TGTGCCAGCAGTTTATGGGGGCAAACCAAAAACATTCAGTACTTC.

This clonotype has just a few counts. V and J are TRBV18 and TRBJ2-7, with TRBD1 identical over 9 bases. Germline loops: CDR1 KGHSH, CDR2 LQKENI. After removal of 4 bases from V and 7 bases from J, the junction contained 8 bases not matched to a gene. The CDR3 has 14 residues. The CDR3 nucleotides are TGTGCCAGCTCACAGAACAGGGGGCAAGTTGAGCAGTACTTC. This sequence encodes CASSQNRGQVEQYF.

In its sample, this clonotype was seen a few times. The chain recombines TRBV28 with TRBJ1-1; the D gene is possibly TRBD1 (5 bases). Germline V gene sequence: CDR1 MDHEN, CDR2 SYDVKM. The CDR3 covers 12 residues. Trimming stripped 7 bases from V and 2 bases from J, with 8 bases between. The CDR3 DNA sequence: TGTGCCAGCACTACAGGTAACACTGAAGCTTTCTTT. The encoded protein is CASTTGNTEAFF.

This clonotype was observed at least ten times. This chain connects TRBV20-1 to TRBJ2-5; D is unclear. V lost 2 bases and J lost 4, with 14 bases in between. Germline CDR1 DFQATT, CDR2 SNEGSKA (reference sequence). The CDR3 sequence is 14 residues long. CDR3: CSARSQPPTETQYF. CDR3 in DNA: TGCAGTGCTAGATCCCAACCCCCGACAGAGACCCAGTACTTC.

The chain couples TRBV21-1 to TRBJ2-7; TRBD2, the table's D call, was not compared with the DNA. TRBV21-1 represents a pseudogene. The length of the CDR3 is 8 residues. Written as DNA, the CDR3 is TGTGCCAGCAGCGGGAGGGACTTC. It yields the protein CASSGRDF.

The table lists this clonotype with many counts. This chain connects TRBV2 to TRBJ1-1; D is uncertain. V shed 2 bases and J shed 8 bases, with 12 bases lying between them. The CDR3 sequence is 13 residues long. The germline V gene encodes CDR1 SNHLY and CDR2 FYNNEI. Here the CDR3 DNA reads TGTGCCAGCAGTGAAAACCCGATCACAGAAGCTTTCTTT. This codes for CASSENPITEAFF.

This chain uses TRBV9 with TRBJ2-7, with 7 bases lining up with TRBD1. V was clipped by 4 bases and J by 6 bases; unmatched bases: 13. This CDR3 is 15 amino acids long. The germline V gene encodes CDR1 SGDLS and CDR2 YYNGEE. The CDR3 DNA reads as TGTGCCAGCAGCCCCCCCGGGAAGGGGGCCCGCGAGCAGTACTTC. It is translated as CASSPPGKGAREQYF.

This clonotype was picked up a small number of times. V gene TRBV6-6 combines with J gene TRBJ1-5, with D tentatively TRBD1 (6 bases). Germline V gene sequence: CDR1 MNHNY, CDR2 SVGAGI (reference sequence). Trimming took off 7 bases at V and 4 bases at J, with 20 bases between the two ends. CDR3 size: 16 residues. In nucleotides, the CDR3 is TGTGCCAGCACCCACGGGGACACCCGTAAAAATCAGCCCCAGCATTTT. Its protein product is CASTHGDTRKNQPQHF.

This chain links TRBV7-6 with TRBJ2-3; TRBD2 aligns across 14 bases. The CDR3 sequence is 17 residues long. The trim removed 1 base at V and 5 bases at J, leaving 5 bases unmatched. Per germline, CDR1 SGHVS and CDR2 FNYEAQ. CDR3: CASSLGGTSGGRDTQYF. CDR3 DNA sequence: TGTGCCAGCAGCTTAGGAGGGACTAGCGGGGGAAGAGATACGCAGTATTTT. Full variable domain (remainder filled in from reference TRBV7-6 and TRBJ2-3): GAGVSQSPRYKVTKRGQDVALRCDPISGHVSLYWYRQALGQGPEFLTYFNYEAQQDKSGLPNDRFSAERPEGSISTLTIQRTEQRDSAMYRCASSLGGTSGGRDTQYFGPGTRLTVL.

The sample holds many counts of this clonotype. The rearrangement joins TRBV14 to TRBJ2-1, with 7 bases matching TRBD2. The CDR3 runs 15 residues. Germline CDR1 and CDR2: SGHDN and FVKESK. The J segment lost 6 bases and the V segment lost 1 base, leaving 6 bases of the junction unmatched. CDR3 nucleotide sequence: TGTGCCAGCAGCCAAGGGGCTTCGGGGGGCAATGAGCAGTTCTTC. It specifies CASSQGASGGNEQFF.

The table lists this clonotype with many counts. The V call is TRBV7-8, the J call TRBJ2-6; D gene ambiguous. V was trimmed by 5 bases and J by 9 bases, leaving 8 bases between them. The CDR3 spans 12 residues. The germline V gene encodes CDR1 SGHVS and CDR2 FQNEAQ. The CDR3 loop reads CASSPTINVLTF. The CDR3 DNA reads as TGTGCCAGCAGCCCCACGATCAACGTCCTGACTTTC. The full variable domain, with the rest looked up from reference TRBV7-8 and TRBJ2-6, is GAGVSQSPRYKVAKRGQDVALRCDPISGHVSLFWYQQALGQGPEFLTYFQNEAQLDKSGLPSDRFFAERPEGSVSTLKIQRTQQEDSAVYLCASSPTINVLTFGAGSRLTVL.

This clonotype was detected ten times or more. The J gene is TRBJ1-2, the V gene TRBV20-1; D uncertain. Trimming left V 6 bases short and J 2 bases short, with 10 bases between. Looked up from germline, CDR1 is DFQATT and CDR2 is SNEGSKA (reference sequence). CDR3 length: 12 amino acids. DNA for the CDR3: TGCAGTGCCTATCACACAAACTATGGCTACACCTTC. Amino acid sequence: CSAYHTNYGYTF.

Ten or more counts support this clonotype. This chain joins TRBV7-2 and TRBJ1-2, with D perhaps matching TRBD1 (6 bases). The length of the CDR3 is 16 residues. The V gene lost 5 bases and the J gene lost 0 bases, with 16 bases spanning the gap. Germline V gene data show CDR1 as SGHTA and CDR2 as FQGNSA. DNA of the CDR3: TGTGCCAGCAGCCCTCCCCAGGGGTCGGCTAACTATGGCTACACCTTC. As protein: CASSPPQGSANYGYTF.

This clonotype was picked up many times. V and J are TRBV9 and TRBJ1-6; D is uncertain. CDR3 length: 15 amino acids. The V gene lost 4 bases and the J gene lost 4 bases, with 12 bases spanning the gap. Per germline, CDR1 SGDLS and CDR2 YYNGEE. CDR3 in amino acids: CASSTLSGYNSPLHF. Here the CDR3 DNA reads TGTGCCAGCAGCACTCTGTCCGGATATAATTCACCCCTCCACTTT.

This clonotype was counted a few times. V is TRBV20-1 and J is TRBJ1-5; tentatively, D is TRBD1 (5 bases). The CDR3 has 17 residues. Trimming removed 2 bases from V and 0 bases from J, with 17 bases in between. Germline-derived CDR1 and CDR2 are DFQATT and SNEGSKA (reference sequence). The CDR3 nucleotides read TGCAGTGCTAGATTCCCCCGGGGACGGGATAGCAATCAGCCCCAGCATTTT. This translates into CSARFPRGRDSNQPQHF.

This clonotype was counted between two and nine times. The chain employs TRBV24-1 and TRBJ2-7, with D perhaps matching TRBD1 (5 bases). V lost 5 bases and J 6 bases, leaving 19 bases between the germline ends. The CDR3 contains 15 residues. Germline V lookup: CDR1 KGHDR, CDR2 SFDVKD. In DNA, the CDR3 is TGTGCCACCAGTGCCGGACACTCATCTCTGGCCGAGCAGTACTTC. Amino acids: CATSAGHSSLAEQYF.

About this clonotype itself: With a much larger clone just one base away, this may be a read error. This chain connects TRBV7-9 to TRBJ1-3; D not certain. The V gene's germline CDR1 is SEHNR and CDR2 FQNEAQ (reference sequence). The CDR3 extends over 15 amino acids. The CDR3 reads CAGSLGLFSGNTIYF. DNA for the CDR3: TGTGCCGGCAGCTTAGGGCTGTTCTCTGGAAACACCATATATTTT.

There are many counts of this clonotype. The chain recombines TRBV6-5 with TRBJ2-7; TRBD1 matches 7 bases. Germline V gene sequence: CDR1 MNHEY, CDR2 SVGAGI. Trimming removed 4 bases from V and 5 bases from J; junction bases left unmatched: 8. The CDR3 spans 14 residues. The CDR3 DNA is TGTGCCAGCAGTTTCCGACAGGGACGGAACGAGCAGTACTTC. Its translation: CASSFRQGRNEQYF.